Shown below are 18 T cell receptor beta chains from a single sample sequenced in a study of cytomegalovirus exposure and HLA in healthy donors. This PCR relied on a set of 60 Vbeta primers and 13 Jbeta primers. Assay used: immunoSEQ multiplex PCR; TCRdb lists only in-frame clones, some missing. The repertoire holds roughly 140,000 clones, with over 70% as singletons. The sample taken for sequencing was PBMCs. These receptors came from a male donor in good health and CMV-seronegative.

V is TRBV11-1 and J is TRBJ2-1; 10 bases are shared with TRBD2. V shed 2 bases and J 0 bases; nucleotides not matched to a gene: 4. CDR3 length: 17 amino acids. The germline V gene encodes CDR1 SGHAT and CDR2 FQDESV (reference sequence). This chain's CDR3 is CASSLFSSGSSYNEQFF. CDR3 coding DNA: TGTGCCAGCAGCTTATTCTCTAGCGGGAGCTCCTACAATGAGCAGTTCTTC. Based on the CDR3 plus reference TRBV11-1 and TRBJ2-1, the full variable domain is EAEVAQSPRYKITEKSQAVAFWCDPISGHATLYWYRQILGQGPELLVQFQDESVVDDSQLPKDRFSAERLKGVDSTLKIQPAELGDSAMYLCASSLFSSGSSYNEQFFGPGTRLTVL.

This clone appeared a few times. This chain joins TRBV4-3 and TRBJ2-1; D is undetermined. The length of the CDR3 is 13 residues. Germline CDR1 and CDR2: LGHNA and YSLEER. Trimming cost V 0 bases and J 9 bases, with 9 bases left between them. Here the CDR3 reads CASSQDLSSEQFF. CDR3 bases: TGCGCCAGCAGCCAAGATCTGTCGAGTGAGCAGTTCTTC.

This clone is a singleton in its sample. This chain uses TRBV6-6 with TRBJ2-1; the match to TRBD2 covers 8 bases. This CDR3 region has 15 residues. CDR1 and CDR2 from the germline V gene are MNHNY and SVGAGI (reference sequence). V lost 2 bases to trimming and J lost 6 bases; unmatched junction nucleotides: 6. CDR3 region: CASSYSNRGGNEQFF. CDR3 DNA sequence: TGTGCCAGCAGTTACAGTAATCGGGGGGGCAATGAGCAGTTCTTC.

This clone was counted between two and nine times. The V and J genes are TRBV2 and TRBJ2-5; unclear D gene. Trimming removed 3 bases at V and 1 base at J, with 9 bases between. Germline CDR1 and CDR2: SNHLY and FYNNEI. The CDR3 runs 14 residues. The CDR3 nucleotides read TGTGCCAGCAGTGAGATGGGCAGCCAAGAGACCCAGTACTTC. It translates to CASSEMGSQETQYF.

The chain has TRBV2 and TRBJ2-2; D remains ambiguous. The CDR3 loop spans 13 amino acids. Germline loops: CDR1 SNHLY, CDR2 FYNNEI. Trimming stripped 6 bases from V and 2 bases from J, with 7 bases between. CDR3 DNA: TGTGCCAGCAGGGCAGGCAACACCGGGGAGCTGTTTTTT. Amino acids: CASRAGNTGELFF. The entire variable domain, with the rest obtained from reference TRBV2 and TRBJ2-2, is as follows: EPEVTQTPSHQVTQMGQEVILRCVPISNHLYFYWYRQILGQKVEFLVSFYNNEISEKSEIFDDQFSVERPDGSNFTLKIRSTKLEDSAMYFCASRAGNTGELFFGEGSRLTVL.

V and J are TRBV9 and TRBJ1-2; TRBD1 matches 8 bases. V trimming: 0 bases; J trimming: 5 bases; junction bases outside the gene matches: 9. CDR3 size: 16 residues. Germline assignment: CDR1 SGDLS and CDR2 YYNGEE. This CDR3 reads CASSVELDRVSYGYTF. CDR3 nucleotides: TGTGCCAGCAGCGTAGAATTGGACAGGGTCTCTTATGGCTACACCTTC.

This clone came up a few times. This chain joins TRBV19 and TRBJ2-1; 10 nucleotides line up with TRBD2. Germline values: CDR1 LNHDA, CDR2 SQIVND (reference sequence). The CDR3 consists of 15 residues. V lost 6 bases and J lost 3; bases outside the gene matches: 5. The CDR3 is CASRASGRVYNEQFF. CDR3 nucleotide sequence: TGTGCCAGTAGGGCTAGCGGGAGAGTCTACAATGAGCAGTTCTTC.

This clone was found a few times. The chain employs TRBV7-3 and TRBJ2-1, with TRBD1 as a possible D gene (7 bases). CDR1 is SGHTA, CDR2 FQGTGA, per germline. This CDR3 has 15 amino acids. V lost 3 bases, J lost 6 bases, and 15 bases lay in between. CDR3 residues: CASSFNAGQSNEQFF. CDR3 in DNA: TGTGCCAGCAGCTTTAATGCGGGACAGAGCAATGAGCAGTTCTTC.

Here the CDR3 reads CASSSRGLSTDTQYF. CDR3 nucleotides: TGTGCCAGCAGCTCGAGGGGGCTTAGCACAGATACGCAGTATTTT. The V gene is TRBV13, the J gene TRBJ2-3, with 7 bases aligning to TRBD1. With 4 bases clipped from V and 0 bases from J, the junction kept 4 bases outside the gene matches. This CDR3 contains 15 residues. Germline V CDR1 and CDR2: PRHDT, FYEKMQ (reference sequence).

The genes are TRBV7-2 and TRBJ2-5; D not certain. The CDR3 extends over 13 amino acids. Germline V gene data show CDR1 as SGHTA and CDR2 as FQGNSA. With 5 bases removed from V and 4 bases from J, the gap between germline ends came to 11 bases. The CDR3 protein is CASSPQIRETQYF. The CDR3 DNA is TGTGCCAGCAGCCCCCAGATTCGAGAGACCCAGTACTTC.

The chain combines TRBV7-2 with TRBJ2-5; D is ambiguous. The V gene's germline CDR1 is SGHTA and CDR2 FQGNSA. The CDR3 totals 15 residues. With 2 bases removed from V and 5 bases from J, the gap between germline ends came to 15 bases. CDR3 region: CASSLFHLHGETQYF. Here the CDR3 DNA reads TGTGCCAGCAGCTTATTTCACCTGCACGGGGAGACCCAGTACTTC. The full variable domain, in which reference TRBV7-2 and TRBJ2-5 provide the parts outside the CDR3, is GAGVSQSPSNKVTEKGKDVELRCDPISGHTALYWYRQSLGQGLEFLIYFQGNSAPDKSGLPSDRFSAERTGGSVSTLTIQRTQQEDSAVYLCASSLFHLHGETQYFGPGTRLLVL.

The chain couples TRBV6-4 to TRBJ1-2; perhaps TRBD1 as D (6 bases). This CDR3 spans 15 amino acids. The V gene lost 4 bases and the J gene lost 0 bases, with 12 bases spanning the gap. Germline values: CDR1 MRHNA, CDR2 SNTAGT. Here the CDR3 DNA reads TGTGCCAGCAGTGGGTCAGGGGACGCTAACTATGGCTACACCTTC. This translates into CASSGSGDANYGYTF.

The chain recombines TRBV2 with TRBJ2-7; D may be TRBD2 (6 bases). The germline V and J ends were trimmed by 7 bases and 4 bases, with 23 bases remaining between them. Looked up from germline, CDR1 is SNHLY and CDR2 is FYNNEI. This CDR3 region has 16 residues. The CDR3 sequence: CASILGTYNTAYEQYF. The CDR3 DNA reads TGTGCCAGCATCTTAGGGACTTACAATACAGCTTACGAGCAGTACTTC.

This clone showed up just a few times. CDR3 nucleotides: TGTGCCAGTAGTACCCCGACACAGAACTATGGCTACACCTTC. It encodes CASSTPTQNYGYTF. The genes are TRBV19 and TRBJ1-2; D unresolved. The CDR3 sequence is 14 residues long. Germline V lookup: CDR1 LNHDA, CDR2 SQIVND (reference sequence). V was shortened by 4 bases and J by 2 bases, with 11 bases between the two germline ends.

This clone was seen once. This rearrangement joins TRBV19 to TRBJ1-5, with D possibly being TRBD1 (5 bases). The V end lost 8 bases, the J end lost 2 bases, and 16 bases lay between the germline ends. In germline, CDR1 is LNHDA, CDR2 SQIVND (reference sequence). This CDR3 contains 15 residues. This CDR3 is CASSHGGLGNQPQHF. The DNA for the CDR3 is TGTGCCAGTTCCCACGGGGGTTTGGGCAATCAGCCCCAGCATTTT.

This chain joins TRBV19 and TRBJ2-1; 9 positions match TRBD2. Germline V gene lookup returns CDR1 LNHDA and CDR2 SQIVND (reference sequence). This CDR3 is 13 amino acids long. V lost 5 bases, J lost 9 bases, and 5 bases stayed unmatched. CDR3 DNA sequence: TGTGCCAGTAGTCAAGGACTAGCGCTTGAGCAGTTCTTC. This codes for CASSQGLALEQFF.

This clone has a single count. The CDR3 region has the DNA TGCGCCAGCAGCTCCGGGACAGTGGGAGAGACCCAGTACTTC. This codes for CASSSGTVGETQYF. The chain couples TRBV5-1 to TRBJ2-5, with 7 nucleotides matching TRBD1. The germline CDR1 and CDR2 sequences are SGHRS and YFSETQ. The CDR3 consists of 14 residues. Losses at the gene ends were 3 bases for V and 4 bases for J; bases not matched to a gene: 6.

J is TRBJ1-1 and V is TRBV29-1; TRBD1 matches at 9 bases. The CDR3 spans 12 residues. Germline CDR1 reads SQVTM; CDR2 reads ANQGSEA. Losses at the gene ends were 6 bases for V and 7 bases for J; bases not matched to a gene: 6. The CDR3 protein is CSVVTGGREAFF. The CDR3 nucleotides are TGCAGCGTCGTCACAGGGGGCCGTGAAGCTTTCTTT.